This TCR beta chain derives from a study of glioma-infiltrating T cells after dendritic cell vaccination. Using immunoSEQ multiplex PCR, the repertoire was profiled, and TCRdb retains in-frame clones only, with some absent. Of 90,000 or so clones listed, more than 75% are singletons. This sequence originates from a human donor with glioblastoma. The sequencing used blood, collected before dendritic cell vaccination.

DNA of the CDR3: TGCGCCAGCAGTGCTACCGGGACAGGTTCCTACGAGCAGTACTTC. This codes for CASSATGTGSYEQYF. V and J are TRBV10-1 and TRBJ2-7, with 8 positions matching TRBD1. The CDR3 is made up of 15 amino acids. V dropped 4 bases and J dropped 1; count of bases not matched to a gene: 6. Germline V gene data show CDR1 as WNHNN and CDR2 as SYGVQD (reference sequence).